This TCR beta chain appears in the sequencing data of a study of lymphopenia after photon versus proton radiotherapy. This clone was seen only a few times. The ends lost 4 bases at V and 3 bases at J; junction bases unmatched: 10. The CDR3 totals 17 residues. Per the germline V gene, CDR1 is MNHEY and CDR2 is SMNVEV (reference sequence). Produced via immunoSEQ multiplex PCR; TCRdb's table is partial and in-frame only. Of 150,000 to 200,000 clones in the sample, roughly nine tenths were seen once. The chain combines TRBV27 with TRBJ2-3; TRBD2 matches 10 bases. The receptor comes from a middle-aged man with gastric cancer. The source was peripheral blood, collected from a patient treated with photon-based radiotherapy. As DNA, the CDR3 is TGTGCCAGCAGTTCCCAGAGCCTAGCGGGAGTAACAGATACGCAGTATTTT. This translates into CASSSQSLAGVTDTQYF.